This T cell receptor beta chain appears in the sequencing data of a study of human T cells and chemical hapten exposure. Attachment of unique molecular identifiers to individual cDNA molecules was performed in the library. Authors' data handling: Sampled TCR counts reached a median of roughly 100,000 per sample, with values ranging from about 23,224 to 700,000. One entry per CDR3 protein results from TCRdb running MiXCR on the RACE reads. The V and J calls were not made by the authors but by TCRdb's processing. Of approximately 260,000 distinct CDR3 sequences listed, 7.5% to 9% are singletons. Time point denoted: pre-sensitization, week 0. Noted treatment: therapeutic diphenylcyclopropenone sensitization with weekly scalp DPC. This clonotype was seen ten or more times. What it binds is unknown. Overall study results and limits: DPC sensitization did not alter TCRs above 1 in 1000 frequency.

Germline CDR1 and CDR2: SQVTM and ANQGSEA. V was clipped by 7 bases and J by 2 bases, with 12 bases between them. CDR3 size: 12 residues. The receptor was isolated from a woman aged 40 to 50 with alopecia areata. Some clones in this sample may be carry-over from other donors' samples. The chain joins TRBV29-1 to TRBJ2-7, with D possibly TRBD1 on 6 matching bases. The sample was whole blood, taken in connection with sensitization to the hapten diphenylcyclopropenone (DPC). The DNA for the CDR3 is TGCAGCGGTCAAGGACAGACCTACGAGCAGTACTTC. It is translated as CSGQGQTYEQYF.